This TCR beta chain was sequenced during a study of radiotherapy plus CTLA-4 blockade in lung cancer. The study treated chemo-refractory metastatic non-small-cell lung cancer patients with focal radiation plus ipilimumab CTLA-4 blockade. CDR1 is MNHEY, CDR2 SVGAGI, per germline. Deletions cut 2 bases from V and 4 bases from J, with 14 bases between. The CDR3 runs 15 residues. This clone has more than one count but fewer than ten. Sequencing used immunoSEQ multiplex PCR; TCRdb keeps in-frame clones, though not all of them. The sample contains around 65,000 clones, about 72% of which appear only once. The sample consisted of peripheral blood, taken from a patient treated with radiotherapy plus ipilimumab. The TCR sequence derives from a human donor with non-small cell lung cancer who had a complete response to radiotherapy plus ipilimumab. The rearrangement uses TRBV6-5 and TRBJ1-1; D is unclear. The chain's CDR3 is CASSYASGSPTEAFF. In DNA, the CDR3 is TGTGCCAGCAGTTACGCGAGTGGCAGTCCCACTGAAGCTTTCTTT.